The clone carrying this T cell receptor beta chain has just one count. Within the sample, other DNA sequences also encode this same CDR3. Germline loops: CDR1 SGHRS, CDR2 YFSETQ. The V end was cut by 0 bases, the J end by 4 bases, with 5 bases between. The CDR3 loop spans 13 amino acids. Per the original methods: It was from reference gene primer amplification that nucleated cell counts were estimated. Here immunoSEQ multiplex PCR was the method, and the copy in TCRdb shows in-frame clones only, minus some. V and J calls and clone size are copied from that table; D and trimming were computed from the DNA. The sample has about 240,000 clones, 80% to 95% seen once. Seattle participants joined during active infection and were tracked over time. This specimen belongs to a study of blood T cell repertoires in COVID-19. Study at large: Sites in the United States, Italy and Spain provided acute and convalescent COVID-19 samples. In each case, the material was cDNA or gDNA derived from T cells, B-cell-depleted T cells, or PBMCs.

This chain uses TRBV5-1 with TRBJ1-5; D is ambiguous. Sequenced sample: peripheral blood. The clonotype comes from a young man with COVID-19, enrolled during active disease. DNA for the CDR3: TGCGCCAGCAGCTTGGCCTCGAATCAGCCCCAGCATTTT. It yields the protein CASSLASNQPQHF.